This passage covers 25 T cell receptor beta chains from one sample sequenced in a study of cytomegalovirus exposure and HLA in healthy donors. PCR employed 60 Vbeta and 13 Jbeta primers. Repertoires were generated with immunoSEQ multiplex PCR, while TCRdb's copy carries only in-frame clones and drops some. The sample shows about 200,000 clones, 75% to 85% of them seen only once. Sample: PBMCs. These receptors were taken from a woman aged 40 to 50 in good health and CMV-seronegative.

The chain is built from TRBV4-1 and TRBJ1-4; 9 bases agree with TRBD1. Germline CDR1 reads MGHRA; CDR2 reads YSYEKL. The CDR3 contains 17 residues. V lost 7 bases, J lost 8 bases, and 17 bases stayed unmatched. The CDR3 loop is CASNSQLNRQGGEKLFF. The CDR3 bases are TGCGCCAGCAACTCTCAGCTTAATCGACAGGGGGGCGAAAAACTGTTTTTT.

This clone has more than one count but fewer than ten. This chain uses TRBV9 with TRBJ1-1; D gene uncertain. The length of the CDR3 is 14 residues. The germline V gene encodes CDR1 SGDLS and CDR2 YYNGEE. Between the trimmed V and J ends, which lost 0 bases and 5 bases, there was a span of 11 bases. The CDR3 protein is CASSVDPGRTEAFF. The CDR3 DNA reads TGTGCCAGCAGCGTAGACCCGGGAAGGACTGAAGCTTTCTTT.

The chain joins TRBV18 to TRBJ1-4, with 7 bases that match TRBD1. CDR1 is KGHSH and CDR2 is LQKENI in the germline V gene. The CDR3 is made up of 16 amino acids. V lost 0 bases and J lost 4; bases outside the gene matches: 5. The CDR3 loop is CASSPPQGRSNEKLFF. Here the CDR3 DNA reads TGTGCCAGCTCACCACCACAGGGGCGAAGTAATGAAAAACTGTTTTTT. The variable domain in full, with the rest retrieved from reference TRBV18 and TRBJ1-4, is NAGVMQNPRHLVRRRGQEARLRCSPMKGHSHVYWYRQLPEEGLKFMVYLQKENIIDESGMPKERFSAEFPKEGPSILRIQQVVRGDSAAYFCASSPPQGRSNEKLFFGSGTQLSVL.

The chain combines TRBV27 with TRBJ2-7; 9 bases are shared with TRBD2. The V gene end was trimmed by 6 bases and the J gene end by 8 bases; junction bases not matched to a gene: 5. This CDR3 has 12 amino acids. The germline V gene has CDR1 MNHEY and CDR2 SMNVEV (reference sequence). CDR3 coding DNA: TGTGCCAGCAGGGCGGGACTAGCAAAGCAGTACTTC. Translation: CASRAGLAKQYF.

The V gene is TRBV10-1, the J gene TRBJ2-2, with D possibly matching TRBD1 (5 bases). This CDR3 spans 16 amino acids. V was clipped by 6 bases and J by 3 bases, with 17 bases between them. The germline gives CDR1 WNHNN, CDR2 SYGVQD (reference sequence). CDR3 nucleotides: TGCGCCAGCAGCCGTCACCTCATAGGGGACACCGGGGAGCTGTTTTTT. This translates into CASSRHLIGDTGELFF.

The chain recombines TRBV2 with TRBJ2-3; D gene unclear. Looked up from germline, CDR1 is SNHLY and CDR2 is FYNNEI. Trimming cost V 1 base and J 0 bases, with 8 bases left between them. The CDR3 sequence is 15 residues long. The CDR3 region is CASSEGTSSTDTQYF. In nucleotides, the CDR3 is TGTGCCAGCAGTGAAGGCACTTCTAGCACAGATACGCAGTATTTT.

The rearrangement links TRBV30 to TRBJ2-1; TRBD2 matches 9 bases. Per germline, CDR1 GTSNPN and CDR2 SVGIG (reference sequence). The V and J ends lost 5 bases and 9 bases, in that order; junction bases with no gene match: 14. The CDR3 extends over 15 amino acids. CDR3 DNA sequence: TGTGCCTGGTCTTATGGGAGCGGGAGGATCACTGAGCAGTTCTTC. Translating gives CAWSYGSGRITEQFF.

The rearrangement joins TRBV6-4 to TRBJ1-2, with 9 bases matching TRBD1. The trim removed 6 bases at V and 3 bases at J, leaving 5 bases unmatched. Germline V gives CDR1 MRHNA, CDR2 SNTAGT. This CDR3 has 14 amino acids. The CDR3 spells CASSARTGDYGYTF. CDR3 bases: TGTGCCAGCAGCGCGCGGACAGGGGACTATGGCTACACCTTC.

The V call is TRBV21-1, the J call TRBJ2-1; the DNA was not compared with TRBD1, the D call given in the table. TRBV21-1 is marked as a pseudogene. The CDR3 totals 17 residues. CDR3 residues: CASNSIPGRDTYNEQFF. Written as DNA, the CDR3 is TGTGCCAGCAATTCTATCCCGGGACGGGACACCTACAATGAGCAGTTCTTC.

V gene TRBV11-2 combines with J gene TRBJ1-1; no firm D call. CDR3 length: 14 amino acids. Germline assignment: CDR1 SGHAT and CDR2 FQNNGV. V lost 0 bases and J 4 bases, leaving 9 bases between the germline ends. CDR3 sequence reads: CASSLDRLSTEAFF. The CDR3 region has the DNA TGTGCCAGCAGCTTAGACAGGTTGAGCACTGAAGCTTTCTTT.

CDR3 bases: TGTGCCAGCAGTGAAGTCGGACATGTCGAGAAAGAGACCCAGTACTTC. Translating it yields CASSEVGHVEKETQYF. V gene TRBV25-1 combines with J gene TRBJ2-5; weak D call: TRBD1 (5 bases). Trimming removed 2 bases at V and 3 bases at J, with 16 bases between. CDR3 length: 16 amino acids. Germline assignment: CDR1 MGHDK and CDR2 SYGVNS. The whole variable domain, remainder taken from reference TRBV25-1 and TRBJ2-5, is EADIYQTPRYLVIGTGKKITLECSQTMGHDKMYWYQQDPGMELHLIHYSYGVNSTEKGDLSSESTVSRIRTEHFPLTLESARPSHTSQYLCASSEVGHVEKETQYFGPGTRLLVL.

This clone was observed a single time. The chain joins TRBV5-8 to TRBJ1-1; D perhaps matches TRBD1 (5 bases). The germline V gene encodes CDR1 SGHTS and CDR2 YDEGEE. The CDR3 loop spans 14 amino acids. V dropped 1 base and J dropped 3 bases, with 10 bases sitting between them. CDR3 DNA: TGTGCCAGCAGCTTGAGGGGCGGCGACACTGAAGCTTTCTTT. Protein: CASSLRGGDTEAFF.

In the case of this clone: The same CDR3 is also encoded by other DNA sequences in this sample. The chain couples TRBV7-9 to TRBJ2-7, with TRBD1 identical over 9 bases. After removal of 2 bases from V and 2 bases from J, the junction contained 7 bases not matched to a gene. Per germline, CDR1 SEHNR and CDR2 FQNEAQ (reference sequence). The CDR3 consists of 16 residues. The CDR3: CASSLTSGTGPYEQYF. The CDR3 DNA sequence: TGTGCCAGCAGCTTAACCTCCGGGACAGGGCCCTACGAGCAGTACTTC.

The rearrangement joins TRBV7-9 to TRBJ1-1; D gene ambiguous. Germline V CDR1 and CDR2: SEHNR, FQNEAQ (reference sequence). Between the trimmed V and J ends, which lost 5 bases and 7 bases, there was a span of 17 bases. There are 14 residues in the CDR3. The CDR3 loop reads CASSRGVGTGEAFF. In DNA form, the CDR3 reads TGTGCCAGCAGCCGGGGAGTAGGTACGGGTGAAGCTTTCTTT.

V is TRBV5-1 and J is TRBJ2-7; TRBD1 matches 7 bases. Germline CDR1 is SGHRS and CDR2 is YFSETQ. There are 17 residues in the CDR3. V trimming: 0 bases; J trimming: 2 bases; junction bases outside the gene matches: 11. Here the CDR3 reads CASSLGGQSPLAYEQYF. Written as DNA, the CDR3 is TGCGCCAGCAGCTTGGGGGGACAGTCCCCCCTTGCCTACGAGCAGTACTTC.

The chain links TRBV10-3 to TRBJ2-1; TRBD1 matches at 8 bases. J gave up 4 bases and V 5 bases, and 4 bases lay outside the gene matches. The CDR3 covers 14 residues. CDR1 is ENHRY, CDR2 SYGVKD, per germline. CDR3 region: CAISRQGRYNEQFF. Here the CDR3 DNA reads TGTGCCATCAGTAGACAGGGGCGTTACAATGAGCAGTTCTTC.

Concerning this clone: Different DNA sequences within this sample yield the same CDR3. The chain recombines TRBV27 with TRBJ1-2; TRBD1 matches at 8 bases. CDR1 and CDR2 from the germline V gene are MNHEY and SMNVEV (reference sequence). This CDR3 comprises 13 residues. V shed 3 bases, J shed 4 bases, and the junction held 1 base outside the gene matches. CDR3 loop: CASSFDRGYGYTF. The CDR3, as DNA: TGTGCCAGCAGTTTCGACAGGGGCTATGGCTACACCTTC.

This clone has only one observation. For the CDR3, the DNA is TGTGCCAGCAGCTTTGCACAGGGATTCTATGGCTACACCTTC. This translates into CASSFAQGFYGYTF. V usage is TRBV7-2 and J usage is TRBJ1-2; a weak D match, TRBD1 (6 bases). The V end was cut by 3 bases, the J end by 4 bases, with 12 bases between. The CDR3 length is 14 residues. Germline CDR1 is SGHTA and CDR2 is FQGNSA.

V usage is TRBV5-6 and J usage is TRBJ2-7; no clear D gene. Trimming removed 1 base at V and 1 base at J, with 3 bases between. The CDR3 length is 12 residues. Germline V CDR1 and CDR2: SGHDT, YYEEEE. For the CDR3, the DNA is TGTGCCAGCAGCTTGCGGTCCTACGAGCAGTACTTC. Translating it yields CASSLRSYEQYF.

The chain carries TRBV7-6 and TRBJ2-5, with 10 nucleotides matching TRBD2. The CDR3 has 18 residues. Trimming cost V 6 bases and J 6 bases; bases outside gene matches: 19. Germline-derived CDR1 and CDR2 are SGHVS and FNYEAQ. CDR3 coding DNA: TGTGCCAGCAGTTCCACACCCCCGGGACTAGCGTTAACTAAGACCCAGTACTTC. This gives the protein CASSSTPPGLALTKTQYF.

The chain carries TRBV19 and TRBJ1-1; TRBD1 matches at 9 bases. The CDR3 spans 15 residues. The trim removed 6 bases at V and 5 bases at J, leaving 10 bases unmatched. Germline CDR1 is LNHDA and CDR2 is SQIVND (reference sequence). CDR3 nucleotide sequence: TGTGCCAGTAGGCTCACAGGGGGCTTTCGGACTGAAGCTTTCTTT. Translated: CASRLTGGFRTEAFF.

The chain joins TRBV13 to TRBJ2-7; 10 bases align to TRBD1. Germline lookup yields CDR1 PRHDT and CDR2 FYEKMQ (reference sequence). V was pared by 5 bases and J by 2 bases, with 3 bases of the junction left unmatched. The CDR3 covers 14 residues. CDR3 sequence: CASSAGTGAYEQYF. The CDR3, as DNA: TGTGCCAGCAGCGCTGGGACAGGGGCCTACGAGCAGTACTTC.

This chain joins TRBV18 and TRBJ2-7; D ambiguous. Germline V gives CDR1 KGHSH, CDR2 LQKENI. There are 14 residues in the CDR3. The V and J ends lost 0 bases and 4 bases respectively, with 10 bases between them. CDR3 nucleotide sequence: TGTGCCAGCTCACCACCTTCTCATAGATACGAGCAGTACTTC. Its translation: CASSPPSHRYEQYF.

The V call is TRBV9, the J call TRBJ1-4; TRBD1 might be the D (6 bases). The CDR3 extends over 15 amino acids. CDR1 SGDLS and CDR2 YYNGEE come from the germline V gene. V lost 4 bases and J lost 4, with 14 bases in between. This CDR3 is CASSFRDTYNEKLFF. CDR3 nucleotides: TGTGCCAGCAGCTTCCGGGACACTTATAATGAAAAACTGTTTTTT.

The chain links TRBV9 to TRBJ1-2; D may be TRBD1 (5 bases). The CDR3 has 17 amino acids. Germline V gene data show CDR1 as SGDLS and CDR2 as YYNGEE. V lost 3 bases and J lost 2, with 20 bases in between. CDR3 residues: CASSAYPAGFTNYGYTF. Written as DNA, the CDR3 is TGTGCCAGCAGCGCCTACCCTGCAGGGTTTACAAACTATGGCTACACCTTC. Combining the CDR3 with reference TRBV9 and TRBJ1-2 gives the whole variable domain DSGVTQTPKHLITATGQRVTLRCSPRSGDLSVYWYQQSLDQGLQFLIQYYNGEERAKGNILERFSAQQFPDLHSELNLSSLELGDSALYFCASSAYPAGFTNYGYTFGSGTRLTVV.